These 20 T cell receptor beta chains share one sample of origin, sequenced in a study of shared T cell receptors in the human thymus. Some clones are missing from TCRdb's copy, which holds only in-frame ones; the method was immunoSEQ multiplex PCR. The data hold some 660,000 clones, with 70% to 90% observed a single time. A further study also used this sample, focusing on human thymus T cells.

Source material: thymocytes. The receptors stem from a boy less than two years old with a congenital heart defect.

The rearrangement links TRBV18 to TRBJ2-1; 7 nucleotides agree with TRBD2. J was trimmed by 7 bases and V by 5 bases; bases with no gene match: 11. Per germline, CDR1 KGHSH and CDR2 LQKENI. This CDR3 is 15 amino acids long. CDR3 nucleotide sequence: TGTGCCAGCTCAATACTAGCGACCCCGGGTAATGAGCAGTTCTTC. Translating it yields CASSILATPGNEQFF.

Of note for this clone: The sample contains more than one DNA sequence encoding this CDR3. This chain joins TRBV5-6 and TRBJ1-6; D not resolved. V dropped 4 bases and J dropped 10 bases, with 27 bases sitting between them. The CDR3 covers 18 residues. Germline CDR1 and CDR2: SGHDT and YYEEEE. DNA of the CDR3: TGTGCCAGCAGCCCCCCCCGTGCGGAGGCGAAAGGAGAGTCACCCCTCCACTTT. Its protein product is CASSPPRAEAKGESPLHF.

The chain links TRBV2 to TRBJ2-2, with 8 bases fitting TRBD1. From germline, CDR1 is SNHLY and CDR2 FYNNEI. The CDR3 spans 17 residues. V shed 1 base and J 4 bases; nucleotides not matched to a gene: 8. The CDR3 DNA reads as TGTGCCAGCAGTGAAGACCAGACAGGGGACGTCACCGGGGAGCTGTTTTTT. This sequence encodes CASSEDQTGDVTGELFF.

The CDR3 sequence is CAWNQAGVRDEQYF. The CDR3 bases are TGTGCCTGGAATCAAGCGGGAGTAAGGGACGAGCAGTACTTC. This chain links TRBV30 with TRBJ2-7, with 8 bases fitting TRBD2. J was trimmed by 5 bases and V by 4 bases; bases with no gene match: 10. CDR3 length: 14 amino acids. The germline gives CDR1 GTSNPN, CDR2 SVGIG (reference sequence).

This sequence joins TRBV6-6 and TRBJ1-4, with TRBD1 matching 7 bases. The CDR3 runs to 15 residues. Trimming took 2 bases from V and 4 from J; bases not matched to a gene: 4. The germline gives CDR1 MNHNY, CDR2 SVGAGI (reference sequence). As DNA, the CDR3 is TGTGCCAGCAGTTACGGGGACAGCCTTAATGAAAAACTGTTTTTT. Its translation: CASSYGDSLNEKLFF.

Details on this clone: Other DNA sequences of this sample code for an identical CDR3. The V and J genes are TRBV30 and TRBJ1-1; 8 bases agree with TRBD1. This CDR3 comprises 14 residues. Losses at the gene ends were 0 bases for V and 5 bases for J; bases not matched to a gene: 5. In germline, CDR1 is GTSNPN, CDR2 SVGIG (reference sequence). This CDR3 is CAWSVRGRGTEAFF. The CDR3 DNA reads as TGTGCCTGGAGTGTCAGGGGGCGAGGGACTGAAGCTTTCTTT. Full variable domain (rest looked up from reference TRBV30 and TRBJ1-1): SQTIHQWPATLVQPVGSPLSLECTVEGTSNPNLYWYRQAAGRGLQLLFYSVGIGQISSEVPQNLSASRPQDRQFILSSKKLLLSDSGFYLCAWSVRGRGTEAFFGQGTRLTVV.

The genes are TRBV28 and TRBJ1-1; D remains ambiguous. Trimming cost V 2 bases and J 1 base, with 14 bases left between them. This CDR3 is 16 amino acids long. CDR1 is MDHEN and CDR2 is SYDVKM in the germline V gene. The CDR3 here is CASSLGMREANTEAFF. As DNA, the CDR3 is TGTGCCAGCAGTTTAGGGATGCGGGAGGCGAACACTGAAGCTTTCTTT.

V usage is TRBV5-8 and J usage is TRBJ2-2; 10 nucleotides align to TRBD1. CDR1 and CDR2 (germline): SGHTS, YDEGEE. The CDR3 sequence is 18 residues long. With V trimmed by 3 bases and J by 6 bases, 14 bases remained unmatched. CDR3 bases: TGTGCCAGCAGCTCCCGGGACAGGGGAGATGAGGGACCCGGGGAGCTGTTTTTT. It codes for CASSSRDRGDEGPGELFF.

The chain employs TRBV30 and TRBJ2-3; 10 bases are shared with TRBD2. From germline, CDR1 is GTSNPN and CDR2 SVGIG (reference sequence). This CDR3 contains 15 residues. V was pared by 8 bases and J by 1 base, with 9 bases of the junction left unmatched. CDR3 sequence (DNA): TGTGCCACAAAAACACTAGCGGGGTGCACAGATACGCAGTATTTT. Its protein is CATKTLAGCTDTQYF.

The CDR3 nucleotides read TGTGCCAGCAGCTCTCCGGGACAGGGGGACGATCAGCCCCAGCATTTT. It is translated as CASSSPGQGDDQPQHF. This rearrangement joins TRBV7-9 to TRBJ1-5, with 11 bases identical to TRBD1. The CDR3 totals 16 residues. CDR1 and CDR2 (germline): SEHNR, FQNEAQ (reference sequence). The J segment lost 5 bases and the V segment lost 4 bases, leaving 7 bases of the junction unmatched.

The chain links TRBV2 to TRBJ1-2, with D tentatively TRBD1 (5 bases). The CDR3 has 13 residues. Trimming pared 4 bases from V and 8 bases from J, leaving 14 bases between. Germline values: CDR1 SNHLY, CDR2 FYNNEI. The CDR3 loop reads CASSGGPGGGYTF. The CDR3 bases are TGTGCCAGCAGTGGAGGCCCCGGGGGAGGCTACACCTTC.

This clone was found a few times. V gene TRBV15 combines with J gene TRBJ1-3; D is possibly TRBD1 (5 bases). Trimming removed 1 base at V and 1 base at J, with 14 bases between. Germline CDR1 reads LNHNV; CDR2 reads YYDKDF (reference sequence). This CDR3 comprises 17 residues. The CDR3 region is CATSRVRGRYSGNTIYF. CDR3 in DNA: TGTGCCACCAGCAGAGTTAGGGGCAGATATTCTGGAAACACCATATATTTT.

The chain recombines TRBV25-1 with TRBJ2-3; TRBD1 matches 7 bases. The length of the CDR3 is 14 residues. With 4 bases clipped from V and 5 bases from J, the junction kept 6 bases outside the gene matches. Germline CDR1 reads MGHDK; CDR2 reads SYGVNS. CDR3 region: CASSVRGQGDTQYF. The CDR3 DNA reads TGTGCCAGCAGTGTTAGGGGGCAGGGAGATACGCAGTATTTT.

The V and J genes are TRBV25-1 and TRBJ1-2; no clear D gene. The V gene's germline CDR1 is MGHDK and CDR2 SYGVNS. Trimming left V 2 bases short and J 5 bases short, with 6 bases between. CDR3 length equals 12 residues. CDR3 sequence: CASSEGGYGYTF. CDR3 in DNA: TGTGCCAGCAGTGAAGGCGGATATGGCTACACCTTC.

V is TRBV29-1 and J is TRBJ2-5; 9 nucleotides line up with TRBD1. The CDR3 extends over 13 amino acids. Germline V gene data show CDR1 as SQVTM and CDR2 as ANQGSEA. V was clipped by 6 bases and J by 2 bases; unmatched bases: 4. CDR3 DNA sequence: TGCAGCGTGGACGGGACAGGGCAAGAGACCCAGTACTTC. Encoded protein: CSVDGTGQETQYF.

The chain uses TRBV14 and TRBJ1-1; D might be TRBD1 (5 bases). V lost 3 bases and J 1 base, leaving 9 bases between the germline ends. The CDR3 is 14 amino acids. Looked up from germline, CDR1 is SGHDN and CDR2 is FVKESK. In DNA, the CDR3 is TGTGCCAGCAGCCACCGACAGAGGAACACTGAAGCTTTCTTT. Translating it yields CASSHRQRNTEAFF.

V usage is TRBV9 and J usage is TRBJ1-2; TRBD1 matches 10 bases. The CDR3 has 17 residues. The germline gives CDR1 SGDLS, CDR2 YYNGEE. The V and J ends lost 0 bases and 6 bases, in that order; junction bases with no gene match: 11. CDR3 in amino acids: CASSVDHWGTGVDGYTF. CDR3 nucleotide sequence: TGTGCCAGCAGCGTAGATCATTGGGGGACAGGGGTAGATGGCTACACCTTC.

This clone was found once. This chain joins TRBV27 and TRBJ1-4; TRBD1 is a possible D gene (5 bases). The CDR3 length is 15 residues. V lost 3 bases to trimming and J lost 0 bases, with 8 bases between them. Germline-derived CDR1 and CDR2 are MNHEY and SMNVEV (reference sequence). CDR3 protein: CASSLGGATNEKLFF. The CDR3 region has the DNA TGTGCCAGCAGTTTGGGAGGGGCAACTAATGAAAAACTGTTTTTT. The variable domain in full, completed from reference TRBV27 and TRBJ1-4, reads EAQVTQNPRYLITVTGKKLTVTCSQNMNHEYMSWYRQDPGLGLRQIYYSMNVEVTDKGDVPEGYKVSRKEKRNFPLILESPSPNQTSLYFCASSLGGATNEKLFFGSGTQLSVL.

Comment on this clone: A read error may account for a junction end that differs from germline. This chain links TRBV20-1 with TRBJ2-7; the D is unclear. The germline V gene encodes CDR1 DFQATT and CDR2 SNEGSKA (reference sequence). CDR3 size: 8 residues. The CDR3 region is CSARPLGF. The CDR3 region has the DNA TGCAGTGCTAGACCCCTAGGCTTC.

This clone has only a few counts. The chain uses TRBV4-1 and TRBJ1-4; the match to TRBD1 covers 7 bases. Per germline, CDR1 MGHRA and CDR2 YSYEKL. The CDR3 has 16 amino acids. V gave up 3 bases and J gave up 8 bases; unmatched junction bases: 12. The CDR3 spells CASSQRQGREGEKLFF. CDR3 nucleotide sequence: TGCGCCAGCAGCCAGCGACAGGGTAGGGAAGGAGAAAAACTGTTTTTT.